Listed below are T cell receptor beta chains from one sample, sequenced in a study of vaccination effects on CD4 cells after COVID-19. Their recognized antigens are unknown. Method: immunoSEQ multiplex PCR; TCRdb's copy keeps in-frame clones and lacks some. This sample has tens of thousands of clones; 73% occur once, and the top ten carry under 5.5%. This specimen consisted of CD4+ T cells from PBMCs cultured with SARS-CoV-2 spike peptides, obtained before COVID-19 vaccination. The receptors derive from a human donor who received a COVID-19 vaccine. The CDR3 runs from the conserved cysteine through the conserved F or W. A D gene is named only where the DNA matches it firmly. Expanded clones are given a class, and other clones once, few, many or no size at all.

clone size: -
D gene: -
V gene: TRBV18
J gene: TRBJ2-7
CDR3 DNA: TGTGCCAGCTCACGAGACAGGCTTATCGAGCAGTACTTC
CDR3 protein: CASSRDRLIEQYF

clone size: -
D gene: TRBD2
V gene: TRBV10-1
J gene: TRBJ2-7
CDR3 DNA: TGCGCCAGCAGCCTTACCGGGACTACGTACGAGCAGTACTTC
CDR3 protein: CASSLTGTTYEQYF

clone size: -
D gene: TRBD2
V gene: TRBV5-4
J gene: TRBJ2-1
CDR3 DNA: TGTGCCAGCAGCTTACCGGGAGGTTCTCGGTGGCAGTTCTTC
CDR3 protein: CASSLPGGSRWQFF

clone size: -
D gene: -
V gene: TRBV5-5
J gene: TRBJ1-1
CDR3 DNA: TGTGCCAGCAGCTTGATCAGGCTTCTGAACACTGAAGCTTTCTTT
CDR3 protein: CASSLIRLLNTEAFF

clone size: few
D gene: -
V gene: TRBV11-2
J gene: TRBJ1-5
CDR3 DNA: TGTGCCAGCAGCTCCGGGTGGGAACTTCAGCCCCAGCATTTT
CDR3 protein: CASSSGWELQPQHF

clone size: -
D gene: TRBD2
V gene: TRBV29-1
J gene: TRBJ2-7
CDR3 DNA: TGCAGCGTTTCCGGACTAGCGGGAGGGCCCTACGAGCAGTACTTC
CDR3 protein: CSVSGLAGGPYEQYF

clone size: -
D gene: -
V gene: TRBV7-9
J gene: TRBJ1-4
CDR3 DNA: TGTGCCAGCAGCTCACGACCCCTTGCAACTAATGAAAAACTGTTTTTT
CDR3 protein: CASSSRPLATNEKLFF

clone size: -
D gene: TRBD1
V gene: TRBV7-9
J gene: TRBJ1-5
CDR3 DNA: TGTGCCAGCAGCTTAGCAGGGGGCATTCAGCCCCAGCATTTT
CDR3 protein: CASSLAGGIQPQHF

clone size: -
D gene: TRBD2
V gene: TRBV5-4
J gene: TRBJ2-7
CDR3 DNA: TGTGCCAGCAGCTTGGCGGGGGGTTCCTCCTACGAGCAGTACTTC
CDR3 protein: CASSLAGGSSYEQYF

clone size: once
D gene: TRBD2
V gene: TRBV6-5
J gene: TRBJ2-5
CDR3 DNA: TGTGCCAGCAGAGATCCTAGCGGGGGGAAAGAGACCCAGTACTTC
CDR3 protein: CASRDPSGGKETQYF

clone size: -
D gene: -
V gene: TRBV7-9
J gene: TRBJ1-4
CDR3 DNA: TGTGCCAGCAGCTTCGGGACGGATAATGAAAAACTGTTTTTT
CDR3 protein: CASSFGTDNEKLFF

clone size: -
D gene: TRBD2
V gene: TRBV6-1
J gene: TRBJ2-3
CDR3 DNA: TGTGCCAGCAGTGAAAGGTTCGGAACTAGCGCATTCACAGATACGCAGTATTTT
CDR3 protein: CASSERFGTSAFTDTQYF

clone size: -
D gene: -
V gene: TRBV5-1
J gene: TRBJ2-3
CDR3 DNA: TGCGCCAGCGGGCAGGATCAAGATACGCAGTATTTT
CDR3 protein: CASGQDQDTQYF

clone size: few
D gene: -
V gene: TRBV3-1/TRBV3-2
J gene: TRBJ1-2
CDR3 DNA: TGTGCCAGCAGCCCGGTAGGTGGTTTAGGTGGAATCTATGGCTACACCTTC
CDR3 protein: CASSPVGGLGGIYGYTF

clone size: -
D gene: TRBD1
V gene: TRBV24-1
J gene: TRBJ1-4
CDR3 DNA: TGTGCCACCAGTGACTCGGGACAGGGGAATGAAAAACTGTTTTTT
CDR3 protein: CATSDSGQGNEKLFF

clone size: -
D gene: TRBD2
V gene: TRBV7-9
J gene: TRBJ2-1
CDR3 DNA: TGTGCCAGCAGCTTACTTCGATATAGCGGGAAATACAATGAGCAGTTCTTC
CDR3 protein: CASSLLRYSGKYNEQFF

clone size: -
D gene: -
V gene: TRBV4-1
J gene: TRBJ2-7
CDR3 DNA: TGCGCCAGCAGCCAAGAGAGGGGTCCCTACGAGCAGTACTTC
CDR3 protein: CASSQERGPYEQYF

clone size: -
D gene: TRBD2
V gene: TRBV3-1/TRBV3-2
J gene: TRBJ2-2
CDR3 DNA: TGTGCCAGCAGCCTCAGCGGGACGAACACCGGGGAGCTGTTTTTT
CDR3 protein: CASSLSGTNTGELFF

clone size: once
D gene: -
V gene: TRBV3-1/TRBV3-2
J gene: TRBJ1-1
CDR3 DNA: TGTGCCAGCAGCAAAAGGGTCAATACGAGAGACACTGAAGCTTTCTTT
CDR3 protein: CASSKRVNTRDTEAFF

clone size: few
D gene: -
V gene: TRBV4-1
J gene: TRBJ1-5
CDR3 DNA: TGCGCCAGCAGCCAAGAAGAAAGGCAGCCCCAGCATTTT
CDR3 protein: CASSQEERQPQHF

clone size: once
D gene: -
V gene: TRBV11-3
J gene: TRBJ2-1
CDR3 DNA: TGTGCCAGCAGCTTAGACGGAGGACCCTTTAGCTCCTACAATGAGCAGTTCTTC
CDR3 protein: CASSLDGGPFSSYNEQFF

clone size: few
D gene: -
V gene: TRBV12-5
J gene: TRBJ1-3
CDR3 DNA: TGTGCTAGTGGTACCAGGACAGCTGGAAACACCATATATTTT
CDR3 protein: CASGTRTAGNTIYF

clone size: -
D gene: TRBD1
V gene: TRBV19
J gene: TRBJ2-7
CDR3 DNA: TGTGCCAGTAGTATAAGACAGGGGGCATCCTACGAGCAGTACTTC
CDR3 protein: CASSIRQGASYEQYF

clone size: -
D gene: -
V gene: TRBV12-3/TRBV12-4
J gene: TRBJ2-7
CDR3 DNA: TGTGCCAGCAGTTTCATAGTGAGATACGAGCAGTACTTC
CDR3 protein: CASSFIVRYEQYF

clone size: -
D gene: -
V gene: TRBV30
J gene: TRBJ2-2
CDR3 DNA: TGTGCCTGGAGTAGGGCAGGGCGAGGAGTGGCCGGGGAGCTGTTTTTT
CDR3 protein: CAWSRAGRGVAGELFF

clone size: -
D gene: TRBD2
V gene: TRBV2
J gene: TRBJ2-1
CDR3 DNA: TGTGCCAGCAGGAGGCTAGCGGGCGACTCCTACAATGAGCAGTTCTTC
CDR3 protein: CASRRLAGDSYNEQFF

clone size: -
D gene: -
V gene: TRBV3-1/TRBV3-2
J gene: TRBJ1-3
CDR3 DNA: TGTGCCAGCAGCCAAGACGGCCAAGGATCTGGAAACACCATATATTTT
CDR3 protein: CASSQDGQGSGNTIYF

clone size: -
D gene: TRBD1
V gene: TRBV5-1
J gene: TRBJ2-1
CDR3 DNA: TGCGCCAGCAGCTTGGAGGGACAGGGGGAAAATGAGCAGTTCTTC
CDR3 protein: CASSLEGQGENEQFF

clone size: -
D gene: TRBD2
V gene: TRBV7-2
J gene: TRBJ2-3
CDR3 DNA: TGTGCCAGCAGCTTAGGACTAGCGGGGGGGCGTTTCATGGATACGCAGTATTTT
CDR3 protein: CASSLGLAGGRFMDTQYF